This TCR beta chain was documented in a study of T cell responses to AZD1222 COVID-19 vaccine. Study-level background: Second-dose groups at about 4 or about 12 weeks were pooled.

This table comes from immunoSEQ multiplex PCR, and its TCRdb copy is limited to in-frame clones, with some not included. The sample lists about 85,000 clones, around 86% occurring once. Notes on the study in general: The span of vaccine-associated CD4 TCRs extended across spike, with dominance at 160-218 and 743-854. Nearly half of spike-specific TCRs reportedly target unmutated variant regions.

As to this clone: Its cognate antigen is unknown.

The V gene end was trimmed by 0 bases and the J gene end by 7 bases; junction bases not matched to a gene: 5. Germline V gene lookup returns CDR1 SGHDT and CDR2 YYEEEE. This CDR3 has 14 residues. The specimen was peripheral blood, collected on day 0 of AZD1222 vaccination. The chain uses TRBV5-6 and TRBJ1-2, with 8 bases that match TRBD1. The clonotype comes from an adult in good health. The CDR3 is CASSLGTGRVGYTF. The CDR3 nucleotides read TGTGCCAGCAGCTTGGGGACAGGGAGGGTTGGCTACACCTTC.